This is a list of T cell receptor beta chains from one sample in a study of beta chain features in type 1 diabetes. Sequencing used immunoSEQ multiplex PCR; TCRdb keeps in-frame clones, though not all of them. This sample yields 640,000 or so clones, of which about 14% are seen a single time; 0.04% belongs to the top ten. The sequencing input was naive CD4+ T cells from blood. The origin of the receptors is a man aged 18 to 35 with type 1 diabetes. Both conserved end residues are part of each CDR3.

J | V | CDR3
TRBJ2-3 | TRBV6-5 | CASSLTGRYTDTQYF
TRBJ1-1 | TRBV5-6 | CASSLWTAPTQAFF
TRBJ1-1 | TRBV18 | CASSPRQGGDTEAFF
TRBJ1-2 | TRBV4-1 | CASSQVGRSNYGYTF
TRBJ2-5 | TRBV28 | CASSLLAGVETQYF
TRBJ2-7 | TRBV19 | CATQDRVEQYF
TRBJ2-1 | TRBV10-3 | CAISVEGFEQFF
TRBJ2-1 | TRBV28 | CASSLGREVYNEQFF
TRBJ2-5 | TRBV29-1 | CSVGTRETQYF
TRBJ1-2 | TRBV30 | CACLPVDQRANYGYTF
TRBJ2-7 | TRBV7-9 | CASSLASGHHSYEQYF
TRBJ2-3 | TRBV6-5 | CASSGTNTDTQYF
TRBJ2-6 | TRBV14 | CASSHREPNVLTF
TRBJ2-3 | TRBV2 | CASLGGPAGTDTQYF
TRBJ1-5 | TRBV28 | CASSWTYRVQPQHF
TRBJ1-3 | TRBV6-5 | CASRLQGGGNTIYF
TRBJ2-3 | TRBV13 | CASSLDRGADTQYF
TRBJ1-6 | TRBV11-2 | CASSLDSWLYNSPLHF
TRBJ1-1 | TRBV25-1 | CASSVQGANTEAFF
TRBJ2-1 | TRBV14 | CASSQEGHRLSDSYNEQFF
TRBJ2-2 | TRBV7-9 | CASVGGPNTGELFF
TRBJ1-1 | TRBV6-6 | CATHRDSYTEAFF
TRBJ2-2 | TRBV7-7 | CASRADRDGGELFF
TRBJ1-2 | TRBV5-1 | CASSLGQLDYGYTF
TRBJ2-5 | TRBV6-5 | CASSSGETQYF
TRBJ1-2 | TRBV19 | CASSIRDSISGYTF
TRBJ2-7 | TRBV4-3 | CASSQEHWPTYEQYF
TRBJ2-1 | TRBV20-1 | CSARATQQFF
TRBJ2-6 | TRBV5-4 | CASTPVAESSGANVLTF
TRBJ2-1 | TRBV10-3 | CAIRQDRDNEQFF
TRBJ1-1 | TRBV23-1 | CASSQSLVRRRPNTEAFF